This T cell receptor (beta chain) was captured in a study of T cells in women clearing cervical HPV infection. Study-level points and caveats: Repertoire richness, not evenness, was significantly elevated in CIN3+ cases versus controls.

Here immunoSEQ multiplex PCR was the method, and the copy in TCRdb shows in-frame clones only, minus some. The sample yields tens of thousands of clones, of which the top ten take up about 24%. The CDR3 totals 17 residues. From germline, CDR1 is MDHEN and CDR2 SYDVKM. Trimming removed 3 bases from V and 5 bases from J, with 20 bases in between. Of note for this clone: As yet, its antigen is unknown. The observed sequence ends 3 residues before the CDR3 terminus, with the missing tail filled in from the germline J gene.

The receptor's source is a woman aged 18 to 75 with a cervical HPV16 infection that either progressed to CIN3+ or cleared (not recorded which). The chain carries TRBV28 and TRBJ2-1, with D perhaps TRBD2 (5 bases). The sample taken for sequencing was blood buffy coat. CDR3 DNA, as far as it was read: TGTGCCAGCAGTTTTCTTTCAGGATTAGCGTACGACAATGAG. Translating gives CASSFLSGLAYDNE. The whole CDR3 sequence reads CASSFLSGLAYDNEQFF. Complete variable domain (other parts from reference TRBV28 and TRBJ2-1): DVKVTQSSRYLVKRTGEKVFLECVQDMDHENMFWYRQDPGLGLRLIYFSYDVKMKEKGDIPEGYSVSREKKERFSLILESASTNQTSMYLCASSFLSGLAYDNEQFFGPGTRLTVL.